This paragraph reports one T cell receptor beta chain. Its binding antigen is unknown. Base quality data are lacking; no much larger clone is found one base away. Other DNA variants within this sample encode the same CDR3. This entry belongs to a study of shared clonotypes between healthy human individuals (dated by TCRdb to 2018 to 2020). Notes on the research overall: A few men and a couple of women, aged 18 to 49 years, made up the cohort. Per donor, three plates each were used for CD4 naive and CD4 memory, two for CD8 naive, and one for CD8 memory. To estimate repertoire size and how much clonotype sharing occurs between individuals, the study deeply sequenced the blood TCR repertoires of about five healthy adults. To increase sequencing depth and limit assay-specific biases, different laboratories used diverse techniques to prepare libraries and sequence TCR repertoires. Leukapheresis yielded between about 0.8 and 9.5 billion PBMCs per donor. Beyond this particular receptor, the publication reports: The genetic and exposure-history diversity represented was limited by the small number of donors. Across a few donors, roughly 5.1% of naive CD4, approximately 3.5% of naive CD8, approximately 2.5% of memory CD4, and under 0.45% of memory CD8 clonotypes were shared. Even with the large sequencing depth, rarefaction of the sorted-subset datasets indicated that sequencing was incomplete. Pairwise subsampling led to the expectation that sequencing depth would affect the degree of clonotype sharing among donors. Compared with non-shared clonotypes, the clonotypes found in all four sorted-subset donors had higher generation probabilities. Sampling was restricted to blood, and TCR repertoires in tissues likely differ from the TCR repertoires found in blood. Naive subsets generally had larger estimated clonotype richness than memory subsets.

CD8 naive samples consisted of CD45RO-negative cells that were positively selected for CCR7, yielding a CD45RA+CCR7+ population without TemRA cells. The donors were healthy, HIV-negative adults who had no recently reported acute infections or vaccinations. Only Caucasian adults living in Nashville, Tennessee, USA were represented among the donors. After blood collection by leukapheresis, PBMCs were isolated using Ficoll-Histopaque density gradient centrifugation and then cryopreserved in the vapor phase of liquid nitrogen. Analytical flow cytometry was used to check the purity and quantity of each magnetically sorted T cell population. Each sorted fraction had its genomic DNA isolated and then quantified by UV absorbance on a Nanodrop 2000c. Using the deep immunoSEQ assay, multiplex PCR amplified TCR CDR3 regions from genomic DNA. Extracted genomic DNA from each cell subset was spread evenly across all wells of several immunoSEQ 96-well plates, with each plate serving as a replicate. For sorted subsets, each replicate PCR was loaded with 150 to 250 ng genomic DNA, equivalent to 30,000 or so T cell genomes. Purified libraries were quantified with a Qubit 3.0 fluorometer, sized on a Bioanalyzer 2100, and re-quantified with the KAPA Library Quantification kit. Each immunoSEQ 96-well plate was sequenced on its own single-read 150-cycle Illumina NextSeq 550 flow cell. Turning to the authors' computational methods: The immunoSEQ output contained only junctional sequences without quality scores, so filtering could not match that applied to full-length reads. To assign V/J genes and CDR3, sequences were annotated against IMGT germline references using PyIR, a Python wrapper for IgBLAST v1.9. Any read was removed if the V/J assignment was weak (E-value above 1e-6), the CDR3 was missing, or the read contained stop codons, out-of-frame junctions, or ambiguous translated residues. V3J clonotypes were defined as sequences sharing an identical inferred V gene, J gene, and CDR3 amino acid sequence. Percentage overlap between repertoires was computed as shared unique clonotypes divided by the size of the smaller repertoire. Repertoire richness was assessed with RTK rarefaction, the Chao1 estimator, and Recon v2.1 estimates of unobserved clonotypes. Generation probabilities were computed with OLGA for all TCRbeta clonotypes obtained by the gDNA method from several donors. The clones in this table, taken by TCRdb from immuneACCESS, are in-frame only. Not every clone is retained; where verified, under half of the shortfall comes from an unresolved V gene, and the cause of the rest is unknown. For V, J and clone size, that table is used; D and trimming come from the DNA. This sample gives roughly 600,000 clones in total; roughly 98% of them show up just once. The top ten constitute 0.3% of the sample.

Sequenced material: naive CD8+ T cells sorted from blood. This sample's cell subset or site label indicates: CD45RA+CCR7+. The receptor was isolated from a man younger than 40 in good health.

DNA sequence: TGTGCCAGCAGTTTATTAGGGGGGGAGGATGAGCAGTTCTTC. Its protein is CASSLLGGEDEQFF. The chain uses TRBV27 and TRBJ2-1; matching of 7 bases hints at TRBD2 as the D gene. The germline V gene (reference sequence) gives CDR1 as MNHEY and CDR2 as SMNVEV. From the cysteine through the phenylalanine, the CDR3 covers 14 amino acids. Only the CDR3 DNA is retained, 42 bases long and in frame from the first base. The V and J ends are trimmed by 1 base and 8 bases, leaving 12 bases between them.